Each of the 27 T cell receptor beta chains below was sequenced from the same sample in a study of blood T cell repertoires in COVID-19. Repertoires were generated with immunoSEQ multiplex PCR, while TCRdb's copy carries only in-frame clones and drops some. Of over 130,000 clones detected, 70% to 90% appear once; the ten largest clones hold around 26%. Sequenced input: peripheral blood. Every receptor here comes from a human donor in a cohort sampled during active COVID-19.

This rearrangement joins TRBV5-4 to TRBJ1-2, with a possible D match to TRBD1 (5 bases). Trimming cost V 0 bases and J 4 bases, with 13 bases left between them. The CDR3 has 15 amino acids. In germline, CDR1 is SGHNT, CDR2 YYREEE (reference sequence). The CDR3: CASSLVQDKGYGYTF. As DNA, the CDR3 is TGTGCCAGCAGCTTGGTACAGGATAAAGGCTATGGCTACACCTTC. Supplemented by reference TRBV5-4 and TRBJ1-2, the full variable domain reads ETGVTQSPTHLIKTRGQQVTLRCSSQSGHNTVSWYQQALGQGPQFIFQYYREEENGRGNFPPRFSGLQFPNYSSELNVNALELDDSALYLCASSLVQDKGYGYTFGSGTRLTVV.

The chain couples TRBV30 to TRBJ2-4, with 8 bases identical to TRBD1. CDR3 length: 14 amino acids. The germline gives CDR1 GTSNPN, CDR2 SVGIG (reference sequence). After removal of 2 bases from V and 7 bases from J, the junction contained 7 bases not matched to a gene. This CDR3 reads CAWSSGQGHNIQYF. CDR3 DNA sequence: TGTGCCTGGAGTTCAGGACAGGGTCACAACATTCAGTACTTC.

The J gene is TRBJ2-1, the V gene TRBV5-1, with 10 bases identical to TRBD2. There are 16 residues in the CDR3. Per germline, CDR1 SGHRS and CDR2 YFSETQ. Trimming at V came to 3 bases and at J to 4 bases, leaving 7 bases not matched to a gene. CDR3 region: CASSSRTSGTYNEQFF. The CDR3 DNA reads TGCGCCAGCAGCTCCCGGACTAGCGGCACATACAATGAGCAGTTCTTC.

The V gene is TRBV3-1 (or the pseudogene TRBV3-2), the J gene TRBJ2-1; TRBD2 matches at 8 bases. CDR1 LGHDT and CDR2 YNNKEL come from the germline V gene (reference sequence). With 0 bases clipped from V and 5 bases from J, the junction kept 9 bases outside the gene matches. This CDR3 is 17 amino acids long. The chain's CDR3 is CASSQDHSSGGNNEQFF. The CDR3 coding sequence is TGTGCCAGCAGCCAAGATCATTCGAGCGGGGGAAACAATGAGCAGTTCTTC.

Remarks on this clone: The identical CDR3 is also encoded by other nucleotide sequences in the sample. The genes are TRBV5-1 and TRBJ2-2, with TRBD1 matching 10 bases. The CDR3 length is 15 residues. After removal of 4 bases from V and 4 bases from J, the junction contained 4 bases not matched to a gene. Germline V gene lookup returns CDR1 SGHRS and CDR2 YFSETQ. CDR3: CASSLGTGVTGELFF. The CDR3 DNA is TGCGCCAGCAGCCTAGGGACAGGGGTCACCGGGGAGCTGTTTTTT.

The J gene is TRBJ2-3, the V gene TRBV20-1, with 7 bases that match TRBD2. This CDR3 contains 11 residues. Trimming at V came to 3 bases and at J to 11 bases, leaving 5 bases not matched to a gene. Per germline, CDR1 DFQATT and CDR2 SNEGSKA (reference sequence). The CDR3 DNA reads as TGCAGTGCTAGCTGGCGGGGGTTGCAGTATTTT. It specifies CSASWRGLQYF.

V is TRBV10-3 and J is TRBJ2-5, with 8 bases lining up with TRBD1. Germline V gene lookup returns CDR1 ENHRY and CDR2 SYGVKD. CDR3 length equals 16 residues. V trimming: 4 bases; J trimming: 5 bases; junction bases outside the gene matches: 12. CDR3 region: CAISARPGGAGETQYF. In nucleotides, the CDR3 is TGTGCCATCAGTGCCCGCCCAGGGGGCGCCGGGGAGACCCAGTACTTC.

The chain joins TRBV5-4 to TRBJ1-2; weak D call: TRBD1 (6 bases). Looked up from germline, CDR1 is SGHNT and CDR2 is YYREEE (reference sequence). Trimming removed 2 bases from V and 1 base from J, with 12 bases in between. CDR3 length: 15 residues. The CDR3 region has the DNA TGTGCCAGCAGCTTCGGACAGTCTATTAACTATGGCTACACCTTC. It is translated as CASSFGQSINYGYTF. The full variable domain, in which reference TRBV5-4 and TRBJ1-2 provide the parts outside the CDR3, is ETGVTQSPTHLIKTRGQQVTLRCSSQSGHNTVSWYQQALGQGPQFIFQYYREEENGRGNFPPRFSGLQFPNYSSELNVNALELDDSALYLCASSFGQSINYGYTFGSGTRLTVV.

The chain is built from TRBV6-6 and TRBJ2-2; 7 bases are shared with TRBD2. CDR1 MNHNY and CDR2 SVGAGI come from the germline V gene (reference sequence). The CDR3 extends over 14 amino acids. V lost 4 bases and J lost 5; bases outside the gene matches: 4. The CDR3 sequence: CASSFRGDTGELFF. The CDR3 coding sequence is TGTGCCAGCAGTTTCCGGGGGGATACCGGGGAGCTGTTTTTT.

This clone ranks as medium-sized. J is TRBJ1-5 and V is TRBV5-8; D is perhaps TRBD1 (5 bases). V was trimmed by 2 bases and J by 1 base, leaving 10 bases between them. The CDR3 extends over 15 amino acids. The germline gives CDR1 SGHTS, CDR2 YDEGEE. CDR3 sequence (DNA): TGTGCCAGCAGCTTAGAAGGGGTCAGCAATCAGCCCCAGCATTTT. Translating gives CASSLEGVSNQPQHF.

The rearrangement joins TRBV19 to TRBJ1-2, with D unclear. This CDR3 has 14 residues. Trimming removed 1 base from V and 4 bases from J, with 10 bases in between. Germline CDR1 LNHDA, CDR2 SQIVND (reference sequence). This chain's CDR3 is CASSIARSAYGYTF. CDR3 bases: TGTGCCAGTAGTATAGCCCGGAGTGCCTATGGCTACACCTTC.

The chain is built from TRBV10-3 and TRBJ2-3; TRBD1 is a possible D gene (6 bases). This CDR3 is built from 16 residues. Per germline, CDR1 ENHRY and CDR2 SYGVKD. Trimming stripped 0 bases from V and 2 bases from J, with 12 bases between. CDR3: CAISESTGLATDTQYF. The CDR3 DNA is TGTGCCATCAGTGAGTCGACAGGCCTGGCCACAGATACGCAGTATTTT.

The chain has TRBV11-2 and TRBJ2-7; TRBD2 matches at 7 bases. Germline V lookup: CDR1 SGHAT, CDR2 FQNNGV. The CDR3 is 16 amino acids. Trimming took 7 bases from V and 1 from J; bases not matched to a gene: 13. CDR3 region: CASNQAGTGWSYEQYF. Written as DNA, the CDR3 is TGTGCCAGCAACCAAGCGGGGACGGGATGGTCCTACGAGCAGTACTTC.

This clone was seen once. V usage is TRBV27 and J usage is TRBJ1-2; TRBD1 agrees at 7 bases. Losses at the gene ends were 0 bases for V and 2 bases for J; bases not matched to a gene: 3. The CDR3 loop spans 15 amino acids. Germline values: CDR1 MNHEY, CDR2 SMNVEV (reference sequence). CDR3 nucleotides: TGTGCCAGCAGTTTATCGGCCAGGGGGAACTATGGCTACACCTTC. Protein: CASSLSARGNYGYTF.

The V gene is TRBV11-1, the J gene TRBJ1-6; TRBD1 might be the D (5 bases). The ends were cut back, 5 bases at V and 13 bases at J, with 15 bases in the middle. Germline values: CDR1 SGHAT, CDR2 FQDESV (reference sequence). There are 13 residues in the CDR3. The CDR3 nucleotides read TGTGCCAGCAGCCCATGGGGCCGGGGGCCCCTCCACTTT. As protein: CASSPWGRGPLHF.

The chain uses TRBV27 and TRBJ2-7; 7 nucleotides line up with TRBD1. This CDR3 has 12 residues. Germline assignment: CDR1 MNHEY and CDR2 SMNVEV (reference sequence). The V gene end was trimmed by 8 bases and the J gene end by 2 bases; junction bases not matched to a gene: 3. CDR3 amino acids: CASWDSPYEQYF. The DNA for the CDR3 is TGTGCCAGCTGGGACAGCCCCTACGAGCAGTACTTC.

The rearrangement uses TRBV15 and TRBJ1-1; possibly TRBD1 for D (5 bases). The V gene's germline CDR1 is LNHNV and CDR2 YYDKDF (reference sequence). The CDR3 loop spans 14 amino acids. Trimming cost V 3 bases and J 6 bases, with 14 bases left between them. Here the CDR3 reads CATSREEGWSEAFF. DNA of the CDR3: TGTGCCACCAGCAGGGAGGAGGGGTGGTCTGAAGCTTTCTTT.

This clone was picked up a small number of times. The chain joins TRBV4-1 to TRBJ1-5, with D perhaps matching TRBD1 (5 bases). Trimming pared 0 bases from V and 1 base from J, leaving 13 bases between. Germline CDR1 and CDR2: MGHRA and YSYEKL. The length of the CDR3 is 17 residues. CDR3 sequence (DNA): TGCGCCAGCAGCCAAGATTCGGGGGTGGCGAGCAATCAGCCCCAGCATTTT. This encodes CASSQDSGVASNQPQHF.

The rearrangement joins TRBV12-5 to TRBJ1-4; a weak D match, TRBD1 (5 bases). Germline V gives CDR1 LGHNT, CDR2 FRNRAP. This CDR3 has 16 residues. Trimming cost V 0 bases and J 4 bases, with 12 bases left between them. Written as DNA, the CDR3 is TGTGCTAGTGGTTTGGTACTGCAGGGCCATAATGAAAAACTGTTTTTT. Its translation: CASGLVLQGHNEKLFF.

The V call is TRBV11-2, the J call TRBJ2-3; no clear D gene. V lost 2 bases to trimming and J lost 0 bases, with 9 bases between them. The germline V gene has CDR1 SGHAT and CDR2 FQNNGV. This CDR3 has 15 residues. Here the CDR3 DNA reads TGTGCCAGCAGCTTAAATGCAGGTAGCACAGATACGCAGTATTTT. This gives the protein CASSLNAGSTDTQYF.

As DNA, the CDR3 is TGTGCCAGCAGCCAAGCCGGGGTTTACGAGCAGTACTTC. It codes for CASSQAGVYEQYF. The chain links TRBV14 to TRBJ2-7, with D maybe TRBD2 (5 bases). The CDR3 has 13 amino acids. The V and J ends lost 1 base and 4 bases respectively, with 8 bases between them. Germline V gives CDR1 SGHDN, CDR2 FVKESK.

V and J are TRBV7-2 and TRBJ2-5; D not certain. The CDR3 extends over 15 amino acids. Trimming removed 5 bases at V and 3 bases at J, with 16 bases between. Germline V CDR1 and CDR2: SGHTA, FQGNSA. In DNA form, the CDR3 reads TGTGCCAGCAGCCCCGGTTCGACACATGAAGAGACCCAGTACTTC. Residues: CASSPGSTHEETQYF.

The chain links TRBV10-3 to TRBJ2-2; 7 positions agree with TRBD1. The CDR3 sequence is 16 residues long. J gave up 8 bases and V 2 bases, and 11 bases lay outside the gene matches. CDR1 and CDR2 (germline): ENHRY, SYGVKD. The CDR3 DNA sequence: TGTGCCATCAGTGAGGCTTTAACAGGGGACAAGGGGGAGCTGTTTTTT. Protein sequence: CAISEALTGDKGELFF.

This CDR3 is CASSPPGQWDGEQYF. The CDR3 bases are TGTGCCAGCTCACCTCCGGGACAGTGGGACGGGGAGCAGTACTTC. The V gene is TRBV18, the J gene TRBJ2-7, with 7 bases lining up with TRBD1. CDR1 and CDR2 (germline): KGHSH, LQKENI. The CDR3 totals 15 residues. The V and J ends lost 3 bases and 7 bases, in that order; junction bases with no gene match: 12.

The chain is built from TRBV4-2 and TRBJ2-7, with 7 bases that match TRBD2. The CDR3 is 17 residues long. The germline V gene has CDR1 LGHNA and CDR2 YNFKEQ. The V gene end was trimmed by 1 base and the J gene end by 0 bases; junction bases not matched to a gene: 9. This chain's CDR3 is CASSQGGGNRPSYEQYF. CDR3 nucleotides: TGTGCCAGCAGCCAAGGGGGGGGAAACAGGCCCTCCTACGAGCAGTACTTC.

The J gene is TRBJ2-7, the V gene TRBV29-1, with TRBD1 matching over 10 bases. The length of the CDR3 is 14 residues. V lost 6 bases to trimming and J lost 1 base; unmatched junction nucleotides: 6. CDR1 and CDR2 from the germline V gene are SQVTM and ANQGSEA. CDR3 in DNA: TGCAGCGTCCAGACAGGGGGCTGGTCCTACGAGCAGTACTTC. Its translation is CSVQTGGWSYEQYF.

The V call is TRBV6-5, the J call TRBJ1-4; TRBD1 matches 8 bases. The V and J ends lost 6 bases and 5 bases, in that order; junction bases with no gene match: 8. The CDR3 extends over 15 amino acids. CDR1 MNHEY and CDR2 SVGAGI come from the germline V gene. This CDR3 is CASSPGQGSNEKLFF. The CDR3 bases are TGTGCCAGCAGCCCCGGACAGGGTTCAAATGAAAAACTGTTTTTT.